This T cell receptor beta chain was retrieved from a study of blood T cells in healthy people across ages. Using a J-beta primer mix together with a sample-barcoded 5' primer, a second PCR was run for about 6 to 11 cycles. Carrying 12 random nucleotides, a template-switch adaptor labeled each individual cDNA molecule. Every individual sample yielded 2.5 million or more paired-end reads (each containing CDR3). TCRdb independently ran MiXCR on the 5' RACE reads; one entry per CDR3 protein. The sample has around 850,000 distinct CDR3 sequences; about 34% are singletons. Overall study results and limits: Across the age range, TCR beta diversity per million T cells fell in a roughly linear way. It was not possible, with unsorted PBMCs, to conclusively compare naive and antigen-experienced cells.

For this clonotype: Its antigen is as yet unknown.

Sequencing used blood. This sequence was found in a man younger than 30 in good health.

This CDR3 is CSARDGRDPFTF. The CDR3 bases are TGCAGTGCTAGAGATGGGAGGGACCCTTTCACCTTC. The chain combines TRBV20-1 with TRBJ1-2, with D possibly being TRBD1 (5 bases). The CDR3 loop spans 12 amino acids. The germline CDR1 and CDR2 sequences are DFQATT and SNEGSKA (reference sequence). Between the trimmed V and J ends, which lost 0 bases and 13 bases, there was a span of 15 bases.